This T cell receptor beta chain was sequenced for a study of blood T cell repertoires in COVID-19. Turning to the study itself: Donors in the United States, Italy and Spain gave samples during acute or convalescent COVID-19. Sample material is recorded as cDNA or gDNA derived from T cells, B-cell-depleted T cells, or PBMCs.

Germline CDR1 is MNHEY and CDR2 is SVGAGI. The CDR3 contains 15 residues. With 11 bases removed from V and 4 bases from J, the gap between germline ends came to 23 bases. Original methodology: Reference gene primers were amplified, and this amplification served to estimate nucleated cell counts. Using immunoSEQ multiplex PCR, the repertoire was profiled, and TCRdb retains in-frame clones only, with some absent. That table furnishes V, J and clone size, whereas the DNA furnished D and trimming. This sample has tens of thousands of clones, with around 87% found just once. The clonotype comes from a woman of 80 years or more with acute or convalescent COVID-19. The material sequenced was peripheral blood. V and J are TRBV6-5 and TRBJ2-5; D possibly corresponds to TRBD1 (8 bases). The CDR3 DNA is TGTGCCGCCACGATCGACAGGGGAGGGAGAGAGACCCAGTACTTC. Amino acids: CAATIDRGGRETQYF.